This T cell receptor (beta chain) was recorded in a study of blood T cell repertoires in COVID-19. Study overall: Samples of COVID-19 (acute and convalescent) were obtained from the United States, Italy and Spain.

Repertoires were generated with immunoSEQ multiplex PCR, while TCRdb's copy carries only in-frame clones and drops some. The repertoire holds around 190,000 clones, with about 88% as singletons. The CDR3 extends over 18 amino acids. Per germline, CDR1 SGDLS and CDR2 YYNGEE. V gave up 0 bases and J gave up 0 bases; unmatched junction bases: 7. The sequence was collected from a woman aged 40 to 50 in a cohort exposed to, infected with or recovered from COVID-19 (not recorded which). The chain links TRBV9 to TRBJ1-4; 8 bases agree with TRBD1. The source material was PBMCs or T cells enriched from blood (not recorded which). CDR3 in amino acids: CASSVDLQGATTNEKLFF. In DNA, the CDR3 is TGTGCCAGCAGCGTAGACTTGCAGGGGGCAACAACTAATGAAAAACTGTTTTTT.